This T cell receptor (beta chain) is drawn from a study of T cell responses to AZD1222 COVID-19 vaccine. Study-wide results and limits: The CD4 TCRs associated with vaccination extended across spike and predominated at 160-218 and 743-854. Per reports, nearly half of all spike-specific TCRs target regions that are unmutated in variants. Receipt of two AZD1222 doses was followed by a rise in Spike-specific TCR breadth and depth. White British people made up most donors, females outnumbered males, and clonal diversity was possibly underestimated.

This clone is categorized as medium-sized. The antigen remains unidentified. This CDR3 is 14 amino acids long. Trimming took 3 bases from V and 5 from J; bases not matched to a gene: 5. Germline lookup yields CDR1 SGHKS and CDR2 YYEKEE (reference sequence). Generated by immunoSEQ multiplex PCR, the TCRdb table keeps only in-frame clones and is missing some. The sample records just over 70,000 clones, about 85% being singletons. This chain links TRBV5-5 with TRBJ1-1, with 9 bases that match TRBD1. The receptor was isolated from an adult in good health. The specimen was peripheral blood, collected on day 0 of AZD1222 vaccination. The DNA of the CDR3 is TGTGCCAGCAGCTGGACAGGGGTACGGACTGAAGCTTTCTTT. It yields the protein CASSWTGVRTEAFF.